Listed below are T cell receptor beta chains from one sample, sequenced in a study of blood T cell repertoires in COVID-19. Profiled with immunoSEQ multiplex PCR; TCRdb holds only in-frame clones, not every one. In the table there are roughly 84,000 clones, 70% to 85% of which are singletons. Sequenced: peripheral blood. These receptors came from a woman in her forties or fifties with acute or convalescent COVID-19. The CDR3 runs from the conserved cysteine through the conserved F or W. The D gene is left open where the match is weak. Clone size appears in some rows only: once, few, many, or a class for an expanded clone.

d_gene,v_gene,abundance,j_gene,CDR3nt,CDR3aa
.,TRBV6-1,.,TRBJ1-1,TGTGCCAGCAGTGAACAGGGTCCTGAAGCTTTCTTT,CASSEQGPEAFF
.,TRBV4-1,.,TRBJ2-1,TGCGCCAGCAGTCACGGGGCCTACAATGAGCAGTTCTTC,CASSHGAYNEQFF
.,TRBV19,.,TRBJ1-1,TGTGCCAGTAGTGAGTCAGGGGACACTGAAGCTTTCTTT,CASSESGDTEAFF
TRBD1,TRBV27,once,TRBJ2-5,TGTGCCAGGACCGGGACAGGGCTTCCCCGGTTCCAAGAGACCCAGTACTTC,CARTGTGLPRFQETQYF
.,TRBV29-1,once,TRBJ2-2,TGCAGCGCCTTAGGGACTCCCGGGGAGCTGTTTTTT,CSALGTPGELFF
.,TRBV6-1,few,TRBJ2-2,TGTGCCAGCAGTGATCTAAACGGGGAGCTGTTTTTT,CASSDLNGELFF
TRBD1,TRBV28,once,TRBJ1-5,TGTGCCAGCAGTTTTAAACAGGGGGGAGTTCAGCCCCAGCATTTT,CASSFKQGGVQPQHF
.,TRBV4-3,.,TRBJ2-5,TGCGCCAGCAGCCAAGTTTGGTGGGGGCGGGAGACCCAGTACTTC,CASSQVWWGRETQYF
.,TRBV19,.,TRBJ1-5,TGTGCCAGTAGCGGGACTTCCACCTCGAGCAATCAGCCCCAGCATTTT,CASSGTSTSSNQPQHF
TRBD1,TRBV7-6,.,TRBJ2-2,TGTGCCAGCAGCTTAGAGATCGGGACAGGGGTTTCCGGGGAGCTGTTTTTT,CASSLEIGTGVSGELFF
TRBD1,TRBV3-1/TRBV3-2,.,TRBJ1-2,TGTGCCAGCAGCCAAGGGACAGGAGCTGGCTACACCTTC,CASSQGTGAGYTF
.,TRBV7-3,.,TRBJ2-6,TGTGCCAGCAGCCCTTTCTCTGGGGCCAACGTCCTGACTTTC,CASSPFSGANVLTF
.,TRBV28,many,TRBJ1-5,TGTGCCAGCAGTTTGGACATCCAGCCCCAGCATTTT,CASSLDIQPQHF
.,TRBV7-2,once,TRBJ1-2,TGTGCCAGCAGCCCCGGGGTGGGGATCTATGGCTACACCTTC,CASSPGVGIYGYTF
.,TRBV6-1,.,TRBJ1-1,TGTGCCAGCAGTGAAATCAGTCGGGGACGGGACTCATTT,CASSEISRGRDSF
.,TRBV27,few,TRBJ2-7,TGTGCCAGCAGTCCGTCCTACGAGCAGTACTTC,CASSPSYEQYF
TRBD2,TRBV28,.,TRBJ2-1,TGTGCCAGCAGTTCGACATTCGGCGGGGGTAGCTCCTACAATGAGCAGTTCTTC,CASSSTFGGGSSYNEQFF
TRBD1,TRBV12-3/TRBV12-4,.,TRBJ2-7,TGTGCCAGCAGGGGACAGGGACACTACGAGCAGTACTTC,CASRGQGHYEQYF
.,TRBV7-9,once,TRBJ1-2,TGTGCCAGCAGCAGGCAGGGAGGCTACACCTTC,CASSRQGGYTF
.,TRBV27,.,TRBJ1-2,TGTGCCAGCAGTTTATCGGCCAGGGCCTTAGCCTATGGCTACACCTTC,CASSLSARALAYGYTF
.,TRBV6-1,.,TRBJ2-7,TGTGCCAGCAGTGAGTCGGCAGGGGCCGTTTACGAGCAGTACTTC,CASSESAGAVYEQYF
.,TRBV6-5,.,TRBJ2-2,TGTGCCACTAGCCGCCTGGCGAACACCGGGGAGCTGTTTTTT,CATSRLANTGELFF
TRBD1,TRBV9,.,TRBJ1-3,TGTGCCAGCAGCAAATCGACAGGGGGGACTGGAAACACCATATATTTT,CASSKSTGGTGNTIYF
.,TRBV7-9,few,TRBJ2-7,TGTGCCAGCAGCTTAGATAGGGGCCAGACCGAATCCTACGAGCAGTACTTC,CASSLDRGQTESYEQYF
.,TRBV7-2,.,TRBJ1-1,TGTGCCAGCAGCTTAGGGGGGCGAACTGAAGCTTTCTTT,CASSLGGRTEAFF
.,TRBV18,.,TRBJ2-5,TGTGCCAGCTCACCCCCACAGGGAGAGACCCAGTACTTC,CASSPPQGETQYF
.,TRBV3-1/TRBV3-2,few,TRBJ2-7,TGTGCCAGCAGCCAAGACGCCGGGCAGTACTTC,CASSQDAGQYF
.,TRBV12-3/TRBV12-4,.,TRBJ1-5,TGTGCCAGCAGCATATGGGGCACTCAGCCCCAGCATTTT,CASSIWGTQPQHF
.,TRBV28,.,TRBJ1-1,TGTGCCAGCAAAGGTCCGGGGACAAGGCGTGAAGCTTTCTTT,CASKGPGTRREAFF
TRBD2,TRBV3-1/TRBV3-2,.,TRBJ2-1,TGTGCCAGCAGCCCCCGAAGCGGGGGGTACAATGAGCAGTTCTTC,CASSPRSGGYNEQFF
TRBD1,TRBV27,.,TRBJ2-7,TGTGCCAGCAGTTTATCGGTGGGGACAGGGGTCTCCTACGAGCAGTACTTC,CASSLSVGTGVSYEQYF
.,TRBV6-5,.,TRBJ2-5,TGTGCCAGCACCCAGGGTGACACAGAGACCCAGTACTTC,CASTQGDTETQYF
.,TRBV9,.,TRBJ2-5,TGTGCCAGCAGCGTTGATCTGGGGGGCCAAGAGACCCAGTACTTC,CASSVDLGGQETQYF
.,TRBV29-1,.,TRBJ1-1,TGCAGCGCCGAAAATGACAGAAACACTGAAGCTTTCTTT,CSAENDRNTEAFF
TRBD1,TRBV2,.,TRBJ1-2,TGTGCCAGCAGATACCAGGACAGGGGGCTATCTGGCTACACCTTC,CASRYQDRGLSGYTF
TRBD1,TRBV10-3,.,TRBJ2-7,TGTGCCATCAGTGCGGGACAGGGGCACTACGAGCAGTACTTC,CAISAGQGHYEQYF
TRBD1,TRBV19,few,TRBJ2-2,TGTGCCAGTAAGGGGACCGGGACAGGGTACACCGGGGAGCTGTTTTTT,CASKGTGTGYTGELFF
TRBD2,TRBV7-2,.,TRBJ2-2,TGTGCCAGCAGCTTATCGGGACTAGTCTCCGGGGAGCTGTTTTTT,CASSLSGLVSGELFF
.,TRBV9,few,TRBJ1-2,TGTGCCAGCAGCGTCGGGGTTTCCACTAACTATGGCTACACCTTC,CASSVGVSTNYGYTF